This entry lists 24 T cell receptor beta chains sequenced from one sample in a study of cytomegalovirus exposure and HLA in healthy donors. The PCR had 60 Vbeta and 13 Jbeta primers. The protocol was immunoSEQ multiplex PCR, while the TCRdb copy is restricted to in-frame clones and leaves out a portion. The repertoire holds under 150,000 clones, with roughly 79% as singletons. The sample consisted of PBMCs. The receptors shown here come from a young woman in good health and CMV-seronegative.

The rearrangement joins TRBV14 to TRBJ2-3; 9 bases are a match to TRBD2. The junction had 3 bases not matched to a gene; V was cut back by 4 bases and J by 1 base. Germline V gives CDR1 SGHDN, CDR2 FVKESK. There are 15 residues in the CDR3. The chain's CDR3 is CASSPERGGTDTQYF. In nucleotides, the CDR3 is TGTGCCAGCAGCCCTGAGCGGGGGGGCACAGATACGCAGTATTTT.

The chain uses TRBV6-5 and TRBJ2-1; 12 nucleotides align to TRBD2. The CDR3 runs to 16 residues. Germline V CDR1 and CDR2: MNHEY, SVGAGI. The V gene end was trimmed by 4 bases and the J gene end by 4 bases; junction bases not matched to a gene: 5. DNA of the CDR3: TGTGCCAGCAGTTTGACCGGGACTAGCGGGTACAATGAGCAGTTCTTC. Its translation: CASSLTGTSGYNEQFF.

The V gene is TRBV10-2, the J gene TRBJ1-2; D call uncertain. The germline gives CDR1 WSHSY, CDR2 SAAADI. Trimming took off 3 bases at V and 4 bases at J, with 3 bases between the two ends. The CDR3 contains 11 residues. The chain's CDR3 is CASSDSYGYTF. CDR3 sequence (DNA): TGCGCCAGCAGTGACAGCTATGGCTACACCTTC.

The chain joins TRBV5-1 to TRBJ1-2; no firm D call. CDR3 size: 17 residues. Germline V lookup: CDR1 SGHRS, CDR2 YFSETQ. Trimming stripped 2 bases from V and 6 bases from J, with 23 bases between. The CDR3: CASSLTLFRENPHGYTF. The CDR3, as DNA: TGCGCCAGCAGCTTAACCCTTTTTCGAGAGAATCCTCATGGCTACACCTTC.

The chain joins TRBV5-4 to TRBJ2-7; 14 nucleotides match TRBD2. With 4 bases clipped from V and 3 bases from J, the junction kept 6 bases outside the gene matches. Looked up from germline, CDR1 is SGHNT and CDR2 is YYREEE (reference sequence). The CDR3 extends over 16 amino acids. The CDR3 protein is CASSPTGTSGSYEQYF. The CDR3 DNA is TGTGCCAGCAGCCCTACAGGGACTAGCGGGAGCTACGAGCAGTACTTC. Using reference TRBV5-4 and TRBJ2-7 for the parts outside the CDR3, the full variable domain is ETGVTQSPTHLIKTRGQQVTLRCSSQSGHNTVSWYQQALGQGPQFIFQYYREEENGRGNFPPRFSGLQFPNYSSELNVNALELDDSALYLCASSPTGTSGSYEQYFGPGTRLTVT.

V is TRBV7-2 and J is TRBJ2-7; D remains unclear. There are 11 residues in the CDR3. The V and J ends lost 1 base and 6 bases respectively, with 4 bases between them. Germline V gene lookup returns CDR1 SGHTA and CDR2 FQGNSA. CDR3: CASSLGAEQYF. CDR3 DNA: TGTGCCAGCAGCTTAGGGGCCGAGCAGTACTTC.

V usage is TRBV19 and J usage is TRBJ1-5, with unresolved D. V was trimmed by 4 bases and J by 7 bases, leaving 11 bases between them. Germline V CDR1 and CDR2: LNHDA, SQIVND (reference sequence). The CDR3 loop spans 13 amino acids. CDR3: CASSTSQRQPQHF. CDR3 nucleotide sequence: TGTGCCAGTAGTACATCCCAGAGGCAGCCCCAGCATTTT.

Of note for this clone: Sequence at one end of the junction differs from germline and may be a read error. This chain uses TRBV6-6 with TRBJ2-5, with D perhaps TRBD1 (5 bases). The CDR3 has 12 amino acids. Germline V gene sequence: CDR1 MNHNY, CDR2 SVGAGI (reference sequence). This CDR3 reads CAAQSREEAQYF. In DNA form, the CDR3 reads TGTGCCGCCCAGAGCAGGGAAGAGGCCCAGTACTTC.

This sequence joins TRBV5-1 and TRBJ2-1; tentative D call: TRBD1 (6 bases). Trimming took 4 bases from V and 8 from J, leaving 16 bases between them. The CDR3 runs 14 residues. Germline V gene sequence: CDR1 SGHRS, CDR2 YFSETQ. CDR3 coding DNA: TGCGCCAGCAGCCCGAACGCAGGGGACGATGAGCAGTTCTTC. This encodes CASSPNAGDDEQFF.

This chain's CDR3 is CASSQATSGITDEQFF. In DNA, the CDR3 is TGTGCCAGCAGCCAAGCGACTAGCGGGATTACCGATGAGCAGTTCTTC. The chain is built from TRBV4-2 and TRBJ2-1; TRBD2 aligns across 11 bases. Germline-derived CDR1 and CDR2 are LGHNA and YNFKEQ. CDR3 size: 16 residues. V was pared by 1 base and J by 8 bases, with 7 bases of the junction left unmatched.

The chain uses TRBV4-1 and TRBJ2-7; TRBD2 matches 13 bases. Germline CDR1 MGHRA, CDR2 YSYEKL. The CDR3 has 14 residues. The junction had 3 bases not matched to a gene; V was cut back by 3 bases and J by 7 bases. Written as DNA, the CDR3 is TGCGCCAGCAGCCACCCGGGACTAGCGGGGGAGCAGTACTTC. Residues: CASSHPGLAGEQYF.

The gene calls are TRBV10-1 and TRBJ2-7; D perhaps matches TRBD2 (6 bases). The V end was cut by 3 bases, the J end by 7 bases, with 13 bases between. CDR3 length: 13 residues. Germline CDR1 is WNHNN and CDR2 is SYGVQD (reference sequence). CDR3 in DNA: TGCGCCAGCAGTGAAGCTAGCGTGGGAGAGCAGTACTTC. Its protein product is CASSEASVGEQYF.

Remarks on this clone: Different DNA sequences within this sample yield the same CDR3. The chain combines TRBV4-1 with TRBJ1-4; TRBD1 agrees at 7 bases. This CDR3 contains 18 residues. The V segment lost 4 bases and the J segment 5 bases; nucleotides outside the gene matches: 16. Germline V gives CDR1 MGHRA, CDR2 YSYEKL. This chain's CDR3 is CASSPVPQSTGRNEKLFF. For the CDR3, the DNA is TGCGCCAGCAGCCCAGTTCCACAATCGACAGGGAGGAATGAAAAACTGTTTTTT.

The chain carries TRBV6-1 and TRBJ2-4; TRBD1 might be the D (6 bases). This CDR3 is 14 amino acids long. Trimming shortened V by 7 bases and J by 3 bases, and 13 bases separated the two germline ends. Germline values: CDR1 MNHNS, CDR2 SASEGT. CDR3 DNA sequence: TGTGCCAGCATCAGTCCGGGACACAAAAACATTCAGTACTTC. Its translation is CASISPGHKNIQYF.

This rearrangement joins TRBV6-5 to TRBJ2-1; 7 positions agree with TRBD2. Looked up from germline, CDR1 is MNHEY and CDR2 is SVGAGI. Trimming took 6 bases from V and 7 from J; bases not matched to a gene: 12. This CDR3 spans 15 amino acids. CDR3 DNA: TGTGCCAGCAGAACGCTAGCGGTCGGACGAAATGAGCAGTTCTTC. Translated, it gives CASRTLAVGRNEQFF.

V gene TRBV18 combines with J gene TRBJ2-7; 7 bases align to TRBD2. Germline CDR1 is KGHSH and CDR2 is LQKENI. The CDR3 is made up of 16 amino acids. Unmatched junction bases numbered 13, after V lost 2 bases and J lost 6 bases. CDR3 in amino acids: CASSPVGGRFLGEQYF. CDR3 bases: TGTGCCAGCTCACCAGTGGGCGGGAGATTTCTCGGCGAGCAGTACTTC.

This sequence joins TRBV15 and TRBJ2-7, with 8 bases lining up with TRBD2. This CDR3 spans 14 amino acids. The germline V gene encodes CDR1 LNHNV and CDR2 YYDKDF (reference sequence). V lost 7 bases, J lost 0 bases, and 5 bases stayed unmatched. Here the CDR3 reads CATTERGSSYEQYF. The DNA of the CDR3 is TGTGCCACCACGGAGCGGGGGAGCTCCTACGAGCAGTACTTC.

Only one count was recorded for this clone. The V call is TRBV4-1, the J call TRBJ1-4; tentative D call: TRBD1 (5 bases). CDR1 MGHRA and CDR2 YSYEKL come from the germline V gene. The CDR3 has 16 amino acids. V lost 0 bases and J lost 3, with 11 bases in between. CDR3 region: CASSQDFLGANEKLFF. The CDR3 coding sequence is TGCGCCAGCAGCCAAGACTTTTTAGGGGCTAATGAAAAACTGTTTTTT.

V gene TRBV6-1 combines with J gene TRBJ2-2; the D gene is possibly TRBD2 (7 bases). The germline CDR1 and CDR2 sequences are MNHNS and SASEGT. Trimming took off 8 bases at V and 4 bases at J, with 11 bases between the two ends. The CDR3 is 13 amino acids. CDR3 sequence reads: CASGRGSTGELFF. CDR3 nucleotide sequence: TGTGCCAGCGGGAGGGGGAGCACCGGGGAGCTGTTTTTT.

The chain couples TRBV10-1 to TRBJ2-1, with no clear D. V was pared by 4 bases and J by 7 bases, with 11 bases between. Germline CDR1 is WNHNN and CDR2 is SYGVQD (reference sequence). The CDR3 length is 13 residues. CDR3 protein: CASSVLFTNEQFF. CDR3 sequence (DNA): TGCGCCAGCAGTGTCCTATTCACGAATGAGCAGTTCTTC.

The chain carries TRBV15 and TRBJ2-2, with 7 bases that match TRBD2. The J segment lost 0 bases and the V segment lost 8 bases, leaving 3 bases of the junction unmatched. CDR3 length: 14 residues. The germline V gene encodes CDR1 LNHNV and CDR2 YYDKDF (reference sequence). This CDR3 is CATRGDPNTGELFF. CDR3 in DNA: TGTGCCACCCGGGGGGACCCGAACACCGGGGAGCTGTTTTTT.

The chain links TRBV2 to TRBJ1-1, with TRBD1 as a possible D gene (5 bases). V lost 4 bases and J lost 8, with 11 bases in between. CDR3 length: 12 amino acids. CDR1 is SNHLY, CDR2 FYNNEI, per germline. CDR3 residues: CASSVPGREAFF. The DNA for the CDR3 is TGTGCCAGCAGTGTTCCAGGGCGGGAAGCTTTCTTT.

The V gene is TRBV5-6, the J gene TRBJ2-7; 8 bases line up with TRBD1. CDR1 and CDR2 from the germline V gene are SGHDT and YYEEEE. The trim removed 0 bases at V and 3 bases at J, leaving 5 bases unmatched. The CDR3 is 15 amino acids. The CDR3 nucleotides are TGTGCCAGCAGCTTGGGTTTGACAGGGGACTACGAGCAGTACTTC. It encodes CASSLGLTGDYEQYF.

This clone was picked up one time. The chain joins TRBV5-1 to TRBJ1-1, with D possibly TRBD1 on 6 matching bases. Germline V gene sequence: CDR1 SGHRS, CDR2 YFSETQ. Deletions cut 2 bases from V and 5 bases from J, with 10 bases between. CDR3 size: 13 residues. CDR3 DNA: TGCGCCAGCAGCTTCACTCAGGGGACTGAAGCTTTCTTT. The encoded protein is CASSFTQGTEAFF.